This TCR beta chain was recorded in a study of OX40 agonist ivuxolimab in advanced cancers. Overall study context: Partial responses were seen in three patients, one with hepatocellular carcinoma and two with cutaneous melanoma.

Germline V CDR1 and CDR2: SGHVS, FQNEAQ. This CDR3 has 16 residues. V lost 1 base and J lost 5, with 15 bases in between. Method: immunoSEQ multiplex PCR; TCRdb's copy keeps in-frame clones and lacks some. This table holds tens of thousands of clones, about 89% found once. Regarding the study as a whole: Averaging showed that CD8+ T cells had more expanded clones than CD4+ did.

A word on this clone: Its cognate antigen is unknown.

The V call is TRBV7-8, the J call TRBJ1-5, with a weak D call TRBD1 (5 bases). This TCR derives from an adult with an advanced solid tumor such as melanoma, head and neck, liver or kidney cancer. The source was CD4+ or CD8+ T cells sorted from blood, collected in a trial of the OX40 agonist ivuxolimab. The CDR3 DNA is TGTGCCAGCAGCTTAGAAGAGGGGTTGGGATATCAGCCCCAGCATTTT. As protein: CASSLEEGLGYQPQHF.